This paragraph covers one T cell receptor (beta chain) sequence. A multiplex PCR was run with 60 Vbeta primers and 13 Jbeta primers. The repertoire was sequenced with immunoSEQ multiplex PCR; TCRdb's copy has only in-frame clones and lacks some. The data contain 60,000 to 85,000 clones, about 75% of them seen just once; the ten biggest clones take up roughly 4.5%. CDR3 length equals 15 residues. In germline, CDR1 is SGHAT, CDR2 FQNNGV. The trim removed 5 bases at V and 3 bases at J, leaving 8 bases unmatched. The sample originates from a study of cytomegalovirus exposure and HLA in healthy donors. The chain employs TRBV11-2 and TRBJ2-5, with TRBD2 matching over 8 bases. The TCR was taken from a man between 60 and 75 years old in good health and CMV-seropositive. Sample: PBMCs. CDR3 nucleotides: TGTGCCAGCAGCGTATACGGGACTAGGGAAGAGACCCAGTACTTC. It codes for CASSVYGTREETQYF.